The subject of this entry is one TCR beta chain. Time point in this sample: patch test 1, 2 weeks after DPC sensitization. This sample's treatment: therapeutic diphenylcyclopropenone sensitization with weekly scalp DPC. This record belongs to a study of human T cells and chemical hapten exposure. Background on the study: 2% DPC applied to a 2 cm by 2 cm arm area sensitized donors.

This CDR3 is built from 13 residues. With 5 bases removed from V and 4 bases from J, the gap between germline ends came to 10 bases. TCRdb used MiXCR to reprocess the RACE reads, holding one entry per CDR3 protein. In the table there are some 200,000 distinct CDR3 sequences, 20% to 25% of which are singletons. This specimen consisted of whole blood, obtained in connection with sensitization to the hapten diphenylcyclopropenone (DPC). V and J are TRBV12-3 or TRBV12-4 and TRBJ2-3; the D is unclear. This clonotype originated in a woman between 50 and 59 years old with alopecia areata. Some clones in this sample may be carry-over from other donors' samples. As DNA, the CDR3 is TGTGCCAGCAGTCTAAAGCAAGCAGATACGCAGTATTTT. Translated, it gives CASSLKQADTQYF.